A single sample gave rise to the 25 T cell receptor beta chains below, sequenced in a study of human T cells and chemical hapten exposure. TCRdb recomputed calls from the RACE reads with MiXCR, one row per CDR3 protein. This sample yields nearly 55,000 distinct CDR3 sequences, of which about 9.9% are seen a single time; less than 2% belongs to the top ten. The time point denotes: patch test 2, 6 weeks after DPC sensitization. Treatment noted: therapeutic diphenylcyclopropenone sensitization with weekly scalp DPC. Sequencing was performed on whole blood, taken in connection with sensitization to the hapten diphenylcyclopropenone (DPC). The receptors stem from a woman aged 45-59 years with alopecia areata. Some clones in this sample may be carry-over from other donors' samples.

This sequence joins TRBV29-1 and TRBJ2-3, with 8 nucleotides matching TRBD1. The length of the CDR3 is 16 residues. Germline CDR1 and CDR2: SQVTM and ANQGSEA. After removal of 8 bases from V and 1 base from J, the junction contained 14 bases not matched to a gene. The CDR3 reads CSSTGHGQGRTDTQYF. CDR3 coding DNA: TGCAGCTCCACCGGACATGGACAGGGTCGCACAGATACGCAGTATTTT.

The gene calls are TRBV24-1 and TRBJ1-1, with a tentative D call TRBD1 (5 bases). The CDR3 spans 12 residues. CDR1 is KGHDR, CDR2 SFDVKD, per germline. Deletions cut 4 bases from V and 6 bases from J, with 8 bases between. DNA of the CDR3: TGTGCCACCAGTGACGAGGGGTCTGAAGCTTTCTTT. It codes for CATSDEGSEAFF.

This chain's CDR3 is CASRGIYEQYF. The DNA of the CDR3 is TGTGCCAGCAGGGGGATTTACGAGCAGTACTTC. The V and J genes are TRBV28 and TRBJ2-7; D unresolved. Germline assignment: CDR1 MDHEN and CDR2 SYDVKM. The CDR3 has 11 amino acids. V was clipped by 6 bases and J by 4 bases, with 7 bases between them.

The table lists this clonotype with many counts. The chain recombines TRBV4-1 with TRBJ1-4; 8 bases align to TRBD1. Germline V CDR1 and CDR2: MGHRA, YSYEKL. The CDR3 runs to 15 residues. J gave up 8 bases and V 6 bases, and 11 bases lay outside the gene matches. This CDR3 is CASRSARGLLEKLFF. CDR3 bases: TGCGCCAGCAGAAGCGCCAGGGGGCTATTGGAAAAACTGTTTTTT.

Only a few counts were recorded for this clonotype. The V gene is TRBV11-3, the J gene TRBJ2-1, with a tentative D call TRBD2 (6 bases). This CDR3 is 13 amino acids long. V gave up 2 bases and J gave up 12 bases, with 14 bases separating them. Germline V lookup: CDR1 SGHNT, CDR2 YENEEA. CDR3 nucleotide sequence: TGTGCCAGCAGCTTAACCACAGCGGGTCGGCAGTTCTTC. It yields the protein CASSLTTAGRQFF.

The table lists this clonotype with a few counts. The CDR3 nucleotides are TGTGCCAGCAGCCCTCCCAGGAGCTCCTACAATGAGCAGTTCTTC. Its translation is CASSPPRSSYNEQFF. This chain links TRBV2 with TRBJ2-1; no clear D. V was cut by 6 bases and J by 0 bases, with 12 bases left in between. The CDR3 spans 15 residues. Germline V gene data show CDR1 as SNHLY and CDR2 as FYNNEI.

The rearrangement uses TRBV25-1 and TRBJ2-6; 10 bases are shared with TRBD2. The germline V gene has CDR1 MGHDK and CDR2 SYGVNS. With V trimmed by 2 bases and J by 1 base, 8 bases remained unmatched. The CDR3 sequence is 19 residues long. The CDR3 DNA is TGTGCCAGCAGTGAAAATAGCGGGGGGTCACTATCTGGGGCCAACGTCCTGACTTTC. Translating it yields CASSENSGGSLSGANVLTF.

The rearrangement uses TRBV3-1 and TRBJ1-1; D not resolved. Trimming removed 0 bases from V and 11 bases from J, with 13 bases in between. The length of the CDR3 is 13 residues. The V gene's germline CDR1 is LGHDT and CDR2 YNNKEL (reference sequence). This CDR3 is CASSQDVGKWAFF. CDR3 in DNA: TGTGCCAGCAGCCAAGACGTGGGCAAATGGGCTTTCTTT.

There are a few counts of this clonotype. The chain uses TRBV18 and TRBJ2-7; a possible D gene is TRBD1 (5 bases). Trimming left V 0 bases short and J 0 bases short, with 12 bases between. The CDR3 loop spans 16 amino acids. CDR1 KGHSH and CDR2 LQKENI come from the germline V gene. Here the CDR3 DNA reads TGTGCCAGCTCACCACCTTCGGGCAGGGACTCCTACGAGCAGTACTTC. This translates into CASSPPSGRDSYEQYF.

The chain has TRBV18 and TRBJ1-5, with 8 positions matching TRBD1. This CDR3 is built from 17 residues. Losses at the gene ends were 4 bases for V and 5 bases for J; bases not matched to a gene: 13. Germline CDR1 and CDR2: KGHSH and LQKENI. The CDR3 coding sequence is TGTGCCAGCTCACACGGAAGAAGACAGGGGTCGGATCAGCCCCAGCATTTT. Translation gives CASSHGRRQGSDQPQHF.

The CDR3 DNA follows: TGTGCCAGCAGCCCCCCGGAGTCCTCCTACGAGCAGTACTTC. This codes for CASSPPESSYEQYF. The rearrangement links TRBV7-6 to TRBJ2-7; D not resolved. Trimming pared 5 bases from V and 0 bases from J, leaving 11 bases between. The CDR3 loop spans 14 amino acids. Per the germline V gene, CDR1 is SGHVS and CDR2 is FNYEAQ. Full variable domain (rest looked up from reference TRBV7-6 and TRBJ2-7): GAGVSQSPRYKVTKRGQDVALRCDPISGHVSLYWYRQALGQGPEFLTYFNYEAQQDKSGLPNDRFSAERPEGSISTLTIQRTEQRDSAMYRCASSPPESSYEQYFGPGTRLTVT.

In its sample, this clonotype was seen a few times. The chain uses TRBV29-1 and TRBJ2-7, with 7 bases that match TRBD1. This CDR3 is built from 15 residues. The trim removed 1 base at V and 0 bases at J, leaving 6 bases unmatched. CDR1 SQVTM and CDR2 ANQGSEA come from the germline V gene. DNA of the CDR3: TGCAGCGTTGAAGGGACAGGTGGTCCCTCCTACGAGCAGTACTTC. As protein: CSVEGTGGPSYEQYF.

This clonotype has ten or more counts. The CDR3 loop is CASSWGQDGKLFF. The CDR3 DNA reads TGTGCCAGCAGTTGGGGACAGGATGGGAAACTGTTTTTT. This chain links TRBV6-6 with TRBJ1-4, with 8 bases matching TRBD1. With V trimmed by 4 bases and J by 11 bases, 6 bases remained unmatched. Germline lookup yields CDR1 MNHNY and CDR2 SVGAGI (reference sequence). This CDR3 region has 13 residues.

This clonotype was counted only a few times. CDR3 in amino acids: CASSPPDRGGYEQYF. The CDR3 DNA is TGTGCCAGCTCACCCCCCGACAGGGGTGGGTACGAGCAGTACTTC. The V gene is TRBV18, the J gene TRBJ2-7; 8 positions agree with TRBD1. V gave up 3 bases and J gave up 4 bases; unmatched junction bases: 8. Germline values: CDR1 KGHSH, CDR2 LQKENI. CDR3 length equals 15 residues.

With respect to this clonotype: With a much larger clone just one base away, this may be a read error. The V call is TRBV28, the J call TRBJ2-1, with TRBD1 matching over 12 bases. The CDR3 runs 16 residues. Germline values: CDR1 MDHEN, CDR2 SYDVKM. The CDR3 is CTSMGTGGPSVYEQFF. CDR3 coding DNA: TGTACCAGCATGGGGACAGGGGGCCCTTCGGTCTATGAGCAGTTCTTC. The whole variable domain, remainder taken from reference TRBV28 and TRBJ2-1, is DVKVTQSSRYLVKRTGEKVFLECVQDMDHENMFWYRQDPGLGLRLIYFSYDVKMKEKGDIPEGYSVSREKKERFSLILESASTNQTSMYLCTSMGTGGPSVYEQFFGPGTRLTVL.

This clonotype has a count of ten or more. V is TRBV7-2 and J is TRBJ1-4; unclear D gene. Trimming removed 3 bases at V and 5 bases at J, with 10 bases between. The V gene's germline CDR1 is SGHTA and CDR2 FQGNSA. The length of the CDR3 is 14 residues. The CDR3 DNA reads TGTGCCAGCAGCTTTTCCGGATACAATGAAAAACTGTTTTTT. Protein sequence: CASSFSGYNEKLFF.

This clonotype was found a few times. V is TRBV4-1 and J is TRBJ1-5; D call uncertain. The CDR3 extends over 16 amino acids. V gave up 0 bases and J gave up 1 base, with 10 bases separating them. Per the germline V gene, CDR1 is MGHRA and CDR2 is YSYEKL. In nucleotides, the CDR3 is TGCGCCAGCAGCCAAGAAAGGTATAACAGCAATCAGCCCCAGCATTTT. This encodes CASSQERYNSNQPQHF.

This clonotype has at least ten counts. J is TRBJ1-5 and V is TRBV4-3; D call uncertain. V lost 4 bases and J 5 bases, leaving 15 bases between the germline ends. The germline gives CDR1 LGHNA, CDR2 YSLEER. This CDR3 has 15 residues. CDR3 in amino acids: CASSPLLTRDQPQHF. The CDR3 DNA sequence: TGCGCCAGCAGCCCCCTCCTTACTAGGGATCAGCCCCAGCATTTT.

This clonotype was recorded at least ten times. The chain employs TRBV7-9 and TRBJ1-5; 8 bases are shared with TRBD1. The V gene end was trimmed by 1 base and the J gene end by 4 bases; junction bases not matched to a gene: 6. The CDR3 runs to 16 residues. The germline V gene has CDR1 SEHNR and CDR2 FQNEAQ (reference sequence). CDR3 in DNA: TGTGCCAGCAGCTTAGTTGGGCAGGGGGCGAATCAGCCCCAGCATTTT. Its protein is CASSLVGQGANQPQHF. The full variable domain, with the rest looked up from reference TRBV7-9 and TRBJ1-5, is DTGVSQNPRHKITKRGQNVTFRCDPISEHNRLYWYRQTLGQGPEFLTYFQNEAQLEKSRLLSDRFSAERPKGSFSTLEIQRTEQGDSAMYLCASSLVGQGANQPQHFGDGTRLSIL.

In this sample, this clonotype turned up a few times. The chain uses TRBV29-1 and TRBJ1-2; D gene uncertain. CDR3 length equals 12 residues. Germline CDR1 is SQVTM and CDR2 is ANQGSEA. With 0 bases removed from V and 4 bases from J, the gap between germline ends came to 6 bases. CDR3 protein: CSVEEGSYGYTF. The CDR3, as DNA: TGCAGCGTTGAAGAGGGGAGCTATGGCTACACCTTC.

This clonotype was counted at least ten times. The J gene is TRBJ2-5, the V gene TRBV20-1; TRBD2 agrees at 9 bases. The junction had 10 bases not matched to a gene; V was cut back by 7 bases and J by 10 bases. Germline V lookup: CDR1 DFQATT, CDR2 SNEGSKA (reference sequence). The CDR3 spans 12 residues. CDR3: CSVPSGGRGQYF. The CDR3 DNA is TGCAGTGTTCCATCTGGCGGGAGGGGCCAGTACTTC.

V usage is TRBV5-1 and J usage is TRBJ2-3; TRBD2 matches at 14 bases. Germline values: CDR1 SGHRS, CDR2 YFSETQ. The CDR3 has 16 residues. V shed 4 bases, J shed 5 bases, and the junction held 6 bases outside the gene matches. CDR3: CASSKGLAGARDTQYF. In nucleotides, the CDR3 is TGCGCCAGCAGCAAGGGACTAGCGGGAGCTAGAGATACGCAGTATTTT. The variable domain in full, completed from reference TRBV5-1 and TRBJ2-3, reads KAGVTQTPRYLIKTRGQQVTLSCSPISGHRSVSWYQQTPGQGLQFLFEYFSETQRNKGNFPGRFSGRQFSNSRSEMNVSTLELGDSALYLCASSKGLAGARDTQYFGPGTRLTVL.

The chain employs TRBV7-9 and TRBJ1-1; TRBD1 aligns across 7 bases. CDR1 is SEHNR, CDR2 FQNEAQ, per germline (reference sequence). The CDR3 is 13 residues long. V lost 5 bases, J lost 8 bases, and 8 bases stayed unmatched. The CDR3 loop reads CASSRVDREEAFF. As DNA, the CDR3 is TGTGCCAGCAGCCGAGTAGACAGGGAAGAAGCTTTCTTT.

The table lists this clonotype with many counts. The genes are TRBV11-2 and TRBJ1-4; weak D call: TRBD1 (5 bases). Trimming removed 3 bases at V and 8 bases at J, with 25 bases between. Looked up from germline, CDR1 is SGHAT and CDR2 is FQNNGV. The CDR3 has 18 residues. CDR3 sequence: CASSFFGPLDGTPEKLFF. DNA of the CDR3: TGTGCCAGCAGCTTTTTTGGACCCCTCGACGGGACCCCCGAAAAACTGTTTTTT.

On this clonotype: A junction end diverges from the germline sequence, so it may reflect a read error. The chain couples TRBV3-1 to TRBJ2-1; D may match TRBD1 or TRBD2 (5 bases each). The CDR3 runs 18 residues. From germline, CDR1 is LGHDT and CDR2 YNNKEL (reference sequence). The CDR3 loop reads CASNQEWYGAISYNEQFF. The CDR3 DNA is TGTGCCAGCAACCAAGAATGGTACGGGGCCATTTCCTACAATGAGCAGTTCTTC.